Sequencing of this TCR beta chain was carried out in a study of beta chain features in type 1 diabetes. Findings and limits, study-wide: Across all four CD4+ subsets, people with type 1 diabetes showed modestly shorter TCRB CDR3s.

Regarding this clone: Its antigen is unknown.

Of the isolated RNA, all was reverse transcribed, and so the sequenced material was expressed TCRB transcripts. Profiling relied on immunoSEQ multiplex PCR, and the TCRdb table lists in-frame clones only, not all of them. The data contain around 690,000 clones, 9.5% to 15% of them singletons. Germline V gene lookup returns CDR1 SNHLY and CDR2 FYNNEI. This CDR3 contains 13 residues. The V gene lost 5 bases and the J gene lost 2 bases, with 10 bases spanning the gap. The specimen sequenced was naive CD4+ T cells from blood. This chain uses TRBV2 with TRBJ2-7, with TRBD1 as a possible D gene (6 bases). The origin of this receptor is a man younger than 45 with type 1 diabetes. Written as DNA, the CDR3 is TGTGCCAGCAGTTCACAGGGCCCCTACGAGCAGTACTTC. Residues: CASSSQGPYEQYF.